This T cell receptor beta chain was observed in a study of blood T cell repertoires in COVID-19. Across the whole study: Sample material is recorded as cDNA or gDNA derived from T cells, B-cell-depleted T cells, or PBMCs.

The assay was immunoSEQ multiplex PCR, and TCRdb's table has in-frame clones only and misses some. Found here are approximately 100,000 clones, about 80% of them singletons; the top ten hold roughly 6.3%. The V gene's germline CDR1 is SGDLS and CDR2 YYNGEE. The CDR3 length is 18 residues. With 0 bases clipped from V and 10 bases from J, the junction kept 10 bases outside the gene matches. This clone was counted once. The clonotype originates from a man aged 55 to 69 with acute or convalescent COVID-19. Sequenced input: peripheral blood. The V and J genes are TRBV9 and TRBJ2-1, with 16 bases matching TRBD2. The CDR3 protein is CASSVGGTSGGALREQFF. The CDR3 DNA reads TGTGCCAGCAGCGTAGGAGGGACTAGCGGGGGGGCCTTGAGGGAGCAGTTCTTC.